The 24 T cell receptor beta chains reported below all come from one sample, sequenced in a study of shared clonotypes between healthy human individuals. Sequenced by immunoSEQ multiplex PCR; TCRdb stores in-frame clones only, minus some. There are around 2,000,000 clones in the sample; about 95% occur only once, and about 0.13% lies in the top ten. Specimen: naive CD4+ T cells sorted from blood. Noted subset: CD45RA+ positively selected. These receptors all come from a man between 18 and 29 years old in good health.

CDR3 protein: CASTHHNEQYF. CDR3 bases: TGTGCCAGCACCCACCATAACGAGCAGTACTTC. V gene TRBV6-5 combines with J gene TRBJ2-7; D is undetermined. The CDR3 is made up of 11 amino acids. Germline-derived CDR1 and CDR2 are MNHEY and SVGAGI. Trimming shortened V by 7 bases and J by 5 bases, and 9 bases separated the two germline ends.

The V and J genes are TRBV6-6 and TRBJ1-2, with 7 bases that match TRBD1. CDR1 and CDR2 (germline): MNHNY, SVGAGI (reference sequence). This CDR3 is built from 15 residues. J lost 2 bases, V lost 5 bases, and 8 bases had no gene match. In DNA form, the CDR3 reads TGTGCCAGCAGTCAGGGACAGCTGCAAAACTATGGCTACACCTTC. Its protein product is CASSQGQLQNYGYTF.

V and J are TRBV4-3 and TRBJ2-7; D unclear. Germline loops: CDR1 LGHNA, CDR2 YSLEER. Trimming removed 2 bases at V and 5 bases at J, with 16 bases between. The CDR3 loop spans 15 amino acids. CDR3 bases: TGCGCCAGCAGCCAATCTCCCAGATCCTTCGACGAGCAGTACTTC. Translated: CASSQSPRSFDEQYF.

The chain links TRBV19 to TRBJ1-5; 7 bases fit TRBD1. In germline, CDR1 is LNHDA, CDR2 SQIVND (reference sequence). V shed 3 bases, J shed 6 bases, and the junction held 8 bases outside the gene matches. CDR3 length: 15 residues. The CDR3 DNA reads TGTGCCAGTAGTATTGAAAGGGGGCCAGGTCAGCCCCAGCATTTT. The encoded protein is CASSIERGPGQPQHF.

The chain employs TRBV7-9 and TRBJ2-3; TRBD2 matches 8 bases. This CDR3 spans 15 amino acids. The trim removed 3 bases at V and 1 base at J, leaving 3 bases unmatched. Germline CDR1 SEHNR, CDR2 FQNEAQ (reference sequence). In nucleotides, the CDR3 is TGTGCCAGCAGCTTTACAGCGGGGGGCACAGATACGCAGTATTTT. Translated, it gives CASSFTAGGTDTQYF.

The V gene is TRBV18, the J gene TRBJ2-5; 7 bases match TRBD1. The germline V gene encodes CDR1 KGHSH and CDR2 LQKENI. V shed 3 bases and J 5 bases; nucleotides not matched to a gene: 3. This CDR3 region has 13 residues. The CDR3 spells CASSPYRGETQYF. Here the CDR3 DNA reads TGTGCCAGCTCACCCTACAGGGGTGAGACCCAGTACTTC.

The chain combines TRBV19 with TRBJ2-3; a weak D match, TRBD2 (6 bases). The V end lost 5 bases, the J end lost 3 bases, and 12 bases lay between the germline ends. The CDR3 totals 14 residues. CDR1 LNHDA and CDR2 SQIVND come from the germline V gene (reference sequence). This CDR3 is CASSRGLRTDTQYF. The CDR3 nucleotides read TGTGCCAGTAGTCGCGGACTAAGAACAGATACGCAGTATTTT.

V and J are TRBV9 and TRBJ1-6; D remains ambiguous. Trimming cost V 0 bases and J 8 bases, with 12 bases left between them. The CDR3 runs to 15 residues. Germline CDR1 is SGDLS and CDR2 is YYNGEE. The DNA for the CDR3 is TGTGCCAGCAGCGTAGGAGGCAGCGCTCATTCACCCCTCCACTTT. Residues: CASSVGGSAHSPLHF.

This clone has only one observation. J is TRBJ1-4 and V is TRBV11-3; tentative D call: TRBD1 (5 bases). Germline V gene data show CDR1 as SGHNT and CDR2 as YENEEA. The CDR3 length is 14 residues. Trimming removed 5 bases at V and 2 bases at J, with 9 bases between. The CDR3 spells CASSEGFTNEKLFF. For the CDR3, the DNA is TGTGCCAGCAGCGAGGGGTTCACTAATGAAAAACTGTTTTTT.

This chain connects TRBV6-1 to TRBJ2-7; 10 bases line up with TRBD1. CDR1 is MNHNS and CDR2 is SASEGT in the germline V gene. The CDR3 has 14 amino acids. Losses at the gene ends were 10 bases for V and 6 bases for J; bases not matched to a gene: 12. CDR3 in amino acids: CATTATGGAVEQYF. The CDR3 DNA reads TGTGCCACCACCGCGACAGGGGGCGCGGTCGAGCAGTACTTC.

The chain couples TRBV15 to TRBJ1-5; D call uncertain. The V end lost 2 bases, the J end lost 0 bases, and 8 bases lay between the germline ends. The CDR3 consists of 15 residues. Germline values: CDR1 LNHNV, CDR2 YYDKDF (reference sequence). The CDR3 reads CATSRNPDSNQPQHF. The CDR3 DNA follows: TGTGCCACCAGCAGAAATCCGGATAGCAATCAGCCCCAGCATTTT.

The V gene is TRBV19, the J gene TRBJ1-2; no clear D. This CDR3 has 13 residues. Deletions cut 7 bases from V and 3 bases from J, with 12 bases between. Germline lookup yields CDR1 LNHDA and CDR2 SQIVND (reference sequence). For the CDR3, the DNA is TGTGCCAGTAATAGAGGTGTTGACTATGGCTACACCTTC. This sequence encodes CASNRGVDYGYTF.

V gene TRBV6-5 combines with J gene TRBJ2-2; unclear D gene. The CDR3 consists of 16 residues. The V and J ends lost 2 bases and 3 bases respectively, with 13 bases between them. The germline CDR1 and CDR2 sequences are MNHEY and SVGAGI. This chain's CDR3 is CASSYEALGYTGELFF. CDR3 nucleotides: TGTGCCAGCAGTTACGAGGCATTGGGGTACACCGGGGAGCTGTTTTTT.

The chain uses TRBV2 and TRBJ1-2; perhaps TRBD1 as D (5 bases). The germline CDR1 and CDR2 sequences are SNHLY and FYNNEI. The CDR3 length is 11 residues. Trimming left V 7 bases short and J 3 bases short, with 6 bases between. CDR3 sequence reads: CASTGHYGYTF. The CDR3 DNA sequence: TGTGCCAGCACGGGGCACTATGGCTACACCTTC. The full variable domain, rest sourced from reference TRBV2 and TRBJ1-2, is EPEVTQTPSHQVTQMGQEVILRCVPISNHLYFYWYRQILGQKVEFLVSFYNNEISEKSEIFDDQFSVERPDGSNFTLKIRSTKLEDSAMYFCASTGHYGYTFGSGTRLTVV.

Notes on this clone: This sample includes further DNA sequences coding for the same CDR3. The chain carries TRBV2 and TRBJ2-7, with D unresolved. Germline CDR1 is SNHLY and CDR2 is FYNNEI. The CDR3 consists of 12 residues. The ends were cut back, 3 bases at V and 2 bases at J, with 5 bases in the middle. The CDR3 reads CASSDRPYEQYF. CDR3 nucleotide sequence: TGTGCCAGCAGTGACAGACCCTACGAGCAGTACTTC. Based on the CDR3 plus reference TRBV2 and TRBJ2-7, the full variable domain is EPEVTQTPSHQVTQMGQEVILRCVPISNHLYFYWYRQILGQKVEFLVSFYNNEISEKSEIFDDQFSVERPDGSNFTLKIRSTKLEDSAMYFCASSDRPYEQYFGPGTRLTVT.

This chain connects TRBV5-1 to TRBJ2-2; no reliable D call. The V gene's germline CDR1 is SGHRS and CDR2 YFSETQ. CDR3 length: 14 amino acids. Trimming shortened V by 0 bases and J by 6 bases, and 9 bases separated the two germline ends. In nucleotides, the CDR3 is TGCGCCAGCAGCTTGGATGGAGCAGCCGGGGAGCTGTTTTTT. As protein: CASSLDGAAGELFF.

The V call is TRBV5-1, the J call TRBJ2-7; D is uncertain. V was shortened by 0 bases and J by 6 bases, with 7 bases between the two germline ends. Germline V gene lookup returns CDR1 SGHRS and CDR2 YFSETQ. This CDR3 spans 12 amino acids. The CDR3 DNA reads TGCGCCAGCAGCTTGGATGGGTTCGAGCAGTACTTC. It codes for CASSLDGFEQYF.

This clone was counted a single time. The CDR3, as DNA: TGTGCCAGCTCACAAGGGACGGAGAGCTCTGGAAACACCATATATTTT. Encoded protein: CASSQGTESSGNTIYF. This chain links TRBV18 with TRBJ1-3; possibly TRBD1 for D (5 bases). CDR1 KGHSH and CDR2 LQKENI come from the germline V gene. The V end was cut by 4 bases, the J end by 0 bases, with 13 bases between. The CDR3 contains 16 residues.

This chain uses TRBV27 with TRBJ2-7, with D perhaps matching TRBD2 (5 bases). V was cut by 0 bases and J by 3 bases, with 12 bases left in between. Germline values: CDR1 MNHEY, CDR2 SMNVEV (reference sequence). The CDR3 totals 15 residues. The CDR3 DNA is TGTGCCAGCAGTTTATCCCGGGAACCCCTCTACGAGCAGTACTTC. It is translated as CASSLSREPLYEQYF.

CDR3 sequence: CASRGLSYNEQFF. For the CDR3, the DNA is TGTGCCAGTAGGGGACTCTCTTACAATGAGCAGTTCTTC. The rearrangement uses TRBV19 and TRBJ2-1; possibly TRBD2 for D (6 bases). The CDR3 is 13 residues long. CDR1 is LNHDA and CDR2 is SQIVND in the germline V gene (reference sequence). V shed 6 bases and J shed 4 bases, with 10 bases lying between them.

This clone was recorded once. The chain combines TRBV30 with TRBJ1-5; the D is unclear. Germline V gene data show CDR1 as GTSNPN and CDR2 as SVGIG (reference sequence). V lost 2 bases to trimming and J lost 2 bases, with 13 bases between them. The CDR3 covers 15 residues. The CDR3: CAWSMGGLGNQPQHF. CDR3 nucleotides: TGTGCCTGGAGTATGGGAGGGCTGGGCAATCAGCCCCAGCATTTT.

This chain connects TRBV9 to TRBJ2-3; D not resolved. The V and J ends lost 3 bases and 2 bases respectively, with 13 bases between them. This CDR3 is built from 15 residues. CDR1 and CDR2 (germline): SGDLS, YYNGEE. CDR3 region: CASSAGLQTTDTQYF. The CDR3 DNA follows: TGTGCCAGCAGCGCCGGGCTCCAGACCACAGATACGCAGTATTTT.

This clone was recorded only once. V is TRBV10-3 and J is TRBJ2-7; D gene uncertain. Germline assignment: CDR1 ENHRY and CDR2 SYGVKD. The V gene lost 0 bases and the J gene lost 2 bases, with 11 bases spanning the gap. CDR3 size: 15 residues. The CDR3 region has the DNA TGTGCCATCAGTGAGTCTAAAGGCTCTCCCTACGAGCAGTACTTC. Its protein product is CAISESKGSPYEQYF.

This clone was observed a single time. The V gene is TRBV2, the J gene TRBJ1-3; no clear D. Trimming cost V 6 bases and J 0 bases, with 9 bases left between them. The CDR3 totals 14 residues. CDR1 and CDR2 (germline): SNHLY, FYNNEI. In DNA form, the CDR3 reads TGTGCCAGCAGGGTGGACCCCTCTGGAAACACCATATATTTT. Amino acids: CASRVDPSGNTIYF.